The 23 T cell receptor beta chains given below trace back to one sample, sequenced in a study of cytomegalovirus exposure and HLA in healthy donors. With 60 Vbeta and 13 Jbeta primers, the PCR was carried out. Measured with immunoSEQ multiplex PCR; TCRdb has only the in-frame clones, and not every one. Among 150,000 to 200,000 clones listed, approximately 84% were seen once. Sequenced: PBMCs. Every receptor here comes from a girl aged 10-17 years in good health and CMV-seropositive.

This clone came up a few times. This chain connects TRBV7-9 to TRBJ2-7, with D possibly being TRBD1 (5 bases). The germline CDR1 and CDR2 sequences are SEHNR and FQNEAQ (reference sequence). Trimming removed 3 bases from V and 4 bases from J, with 10 bases in between. This CDR3 spans 13 amino acids. The CDR3 sequence is CASSFQGFYEQYF. As DNA, the CDR3 is TGTGCCAGCAGCTTTCAGGGATTTTACGAGCAGTACTTC.

J is TRBJ1-1 and V is TRBV10-3, with 7 bases identical to TRBD1. V lost 7 bases to trimming and J lost 4 bases; unmatched junction nucleotides: 9. CDR1 is ENHRY, CDR2 SYGVKD, per germline. This CDR3 region has 14 residues. As DNA, the CDR3 is TGTGCCATCACCGAGACCCCAGGGGGCACTGAAGCTTTCTTT. The encoded protein is CAITETPGGTEAFF.

V gene TRBV11-3 combines with J gene TRBJ2-7; D call uncertain. The V and J ends lost 0 bases and 1 base respectively, with 4 bases between them. Germline V gene sequence: CDR1 SGHNT, CDR2 YENEEA. The CDR3 is 13 residues long. The CDR3, as DNA: TGTGCCAGCAGCTTAGACAAATCCTACGAGCAGTACTTC. Its protein is CASSLDKSYEQYF.

The genes are TRBV19 and TRBJ2-7, with TRBD2 matching over 9 bases. This CDR3 comprises 11 residues. The germline V gene has CDR1 LNHDA and CDR2 SQIVND (reference sequence). With V trimmed by 8 bases and J by 6 bases, 2 bases remained unmatched. CDR3 sequence (DNA): TGTGCCAGTCCTAGCGGGGTCGAGCAGTACTTC. Protein product: CASPSGVEQYF.

The rearrangement joins TRBV7-9 to TRBJ1-2; 7 nucleotides agree with TRBD1. Trimming removed 3 bases from V and 8 bases from J; junction bases left unmatched: 6. This CDR3 is 13 amino acids long. Germline V gives CDR1 SEHNR, CDR2 FQNEAQ (reference sequence). As DNA, the CDR3 is TGTGCCAGCAGCTTTAGCCAGGGGGTAGGCTACACCTTC. Translating gives CASSFSQGVGYTF.

This rearrangement joins TRBV6-1 to TRBJ2-5; D not certain. Trimming removed 5 bases at V and 1 base at J, with 11 bases between. This CDR3 is built from 14 residues. The germline V gene has CDR1 MNHNS and CDR2 SASEGT. In DNA form, the CDR3 reads TGTGCCAGCAGTCGGTCAGCGTCCCAAGAGACCCAGTACTTC. As protein: CASSRSASQETQYF.

This rearrangement joins TRBV6-6 to TRBJ1-3, with 8 bases that match TRBD1. The CDR3 has 16 amino acids. V was clipped by 4 bases and J by 0 bases; unmatched bases: 5. Germline CDR1 is MNHNY and CDR2 is SVGAGI (reference sequence). In DNA form, the CDR3 reads TGTGCCAGCAGTTGGACAGGGAGTTTCTCTGGAAACACCATATATTTT. It yields the protein CASSWTGSFSGNTIYF.

J is TRBJ1-1 and V is TRBV18; tentatively, D is TRBD1 (6 bases). In germline, CDR1 is KGHSH, CDR2 LQKENI. The CDR3 contains 12 residues. Trimming took 4 bases from V and 5 from J, leaving 8 bases between them. CDR3 region: CASSQGVTEAFF. The CDR3 DNA follows: TGTGCCAGCTCACAGGGGGTTACTGAAGCTTTCTTT.

J is TRBJ2-7 and V is TRBV6-5; TRBD2 agrees at 7 bases. The V and J ends lost 4 bases and 10 bases, in that order; junction bases with no gene match: 10. Germline lookup yields CDR1 MNHEY and CDR2 SVGAGI. The CDR3 covers 13 residues. CDR3 region: CASSSVSGLDQYF. CDR3 in DNA: TGTGCCAGCAGTTCGGTTAGCGGGCTGGACCAGTACTTC.

The CDR3 sequence: CASSPTSGQRNQPQHF. The CDR3 nucleotides read TGCGCCAGCAGCCCCACATCAGGACAGAGAAATCAGCCCCAGCATTTT. V and J are TRBV5-1 and TRBJ1-5, with D tentatively TRBD1 (6 bases). Trimming took off 4 bases at V and 4 bases at J, with 18 bases between the two ends. The germline V gene encodes CDR1 SGHRS and CDR2 YFSETQ. CDR3 length: 16 residues.

This chain connects TRBV4-1 to TRBJ1-2; the match to TRBD1 covers 7 bases. V trimming: 1 base; J trimming: 5 bases; junction bases outside the gene matches: 19. Germline V CDR1 and CDR2: MGHRA, YSYEKL. The CDR3 contains 19 residues. CDR3 nucleotides: TGCGCCAGCAGCCAAGGGCTGGGACAGCCATCCCCCCACGGTTATGGCTACACCTTC. Encoded protein: CASSQGLGQPSPHGYGYTF.

The chain employs TRBV4-1 and TRBJ2-2, with D possibly matching TRBD1 (6 bases). Trimming took 6 bases from V and 0 from J, leaving 11 bases between them. The CDR3 totals 15 residues. Germline CDR1 is MGHRA and CDR2 is YSYEKL. The DNA for the CDR3 is TGCGCCAGCAGAAAACAGGGTTCGAACACCGGGGAGCTGTTTTTT. Translating it yields CASRKQGSNTGELFF.

V and J are TRBV10-3 and TRBJ1-1, with 8 bases fitting TRBD1. CDR3 length: 14 residues. V was clipped by 3 bases and J by 7 bases; unmatched bases: 7. Germline CDR1 is ENHRY and CDR2 is SYGVKD. CDR3 in amino acids: CAISDQDRVNEAFF. CDR3 DNA sequence: TGTGCCATCAGTGACCAGGACAGGGTGAATGAAGCTTTCTTT.

The genes are TRBV6-1 and TRBJ1-2; D remains unclear. The CDR3 is made up of 17 amino acids. The V and J ends lost 4 bases and 5 bases respectively, with 23 bases between them. The germline CDR1 and CDR2 sequences are MNHNS and SASEGT. CDR3 loop: CASSVGGGLPGLYGYTF. CDR3 DNA sequence: TGTGCCAGCAGTGTTGGAGGTGGACTCCCGGGCCTTTATGGCTACACCTTC.

This chain uses TRBV4-1 with TRBJ1-5, with 7 positions matching TRBD1. The CDR3 is made up of 20 amino acids. The germline V gene encodes CDR1 MGHRA and CDR2 YSYEKL. J was trimmed by 0 bases and V by 0 bases; bases with no gene match: 14. The CDR3 loop reads CASSQEGSVGTVYSNQPQHF. CDR3 nucleotide sequence: TGCGCCAGCAGCCAAGAGGGTAGTGTGGGGACAGTATATAGCAATCAGCCCCAGCATTTT.

The chain links TRBV27 to TRBJ2-3; perhaps TRBD2 as D (5 bases). The CDR3 has 16 residues. Germline V lookup: CDR1 MNHEY, CDR2 SMNVEV (reference sequence). V was trimmed by 6 bases and J by 3 bases, leaving 19 bases between them. The CDR3 nucleotides read TGTGCCAGCAGCTCCCTCGGGGTACTAGTAACAGATACGCAGTATTTT. This encodes CASSSLGVLVTDTQYF.

This clone came up a few times. CDR3 DNA: TGTGCCAGCAGCCAGACTCCGGACAGTTACACCGGGGAGCTGTTTTTT. Translating gives CASSQTPDSYTGELFF. J is TRBJ2-2 and V is TRBV4-2; D is possibly TRBD1 (6 bases). Trimming removed 3 bases from V and 3 bases from J, with 14 bases in between. The CDR3 covers 16 residues. Germline values: CDR1 LGHNA, CDR2 YNFKEQ.

The rearrangement joins TRBV5-5 to TRBJ1-5; 10 bases are a match to TRBD1. Germline values: CDR1 SGHKS, CDR2 YYEKEE (reference sequence). This CDR3 region has 17 residues. The J segment lost 3 bases and the V segment lost 0 bases, leaving 6 bases of the junction unmatched. CDR3 residues: CASSLVGTGAINQPQHF. Here the CDR3 DNA reads TGTGCCAGCAGCTTGGTAGGGACAGGGGCAATCAATCAGCCCCAGCATTTT.

This clone appeared a few times. The rearrangement uses TRBV10-2 and TRBJ2-7; 9 positions agree with TRBD1. CDR3 length: 15 residues. After removal of 4 bases from V and 3 bases from J, the junction contained 7 bases not matched to a gene. Germline V CDR1 and CDR2: WSHSY, SAAADI. The DNA for the CDR3 is TGCGCCAGCAGTGGACAGGGGGGTGAAAACTACGAGCAGTACTTC. Protein sequence: CASSGQGGENYEQYF.

This clone was counted once. The chain recombines TRBV5-1 with TRBJ2-1, with D unclear. CDR3 length: 13 amino acids. V lost 5 bases and J lost 5, with 11 bases in between. Germline V gene lookup returns CDR1 SGHRS and CDR2 YFSETQ. In nucleotides, the CDR3 is TGCGCCAGCAGAATGGGCCAGAACAATGAGCAGTTCTTC. Translating it yields CASRMGQNNEQFF.

The V call is TRBV7-8, the J call TRBJ2-1, with no clear D. Trimming cost V 2 bases and J 6 bases, with 5 bases left between them. Germline lookup yields CDR1 SGHVS and CDR2 FQNEAQ. CDR3 length: 12 amino acids. The CDR3 sequence is CASSLLSNEQFF. CDR3 bases: TGTGCCAGCAGCTTACTTTCCAATGAGCAGTTCTTC.

The chain couples TRBV9 to TRBJ2-2; 10 bases agree with TRBD2. V was pared by 4 bases and J by 7 bases, with 16 bases of the junction left unmatched. CDR1 and CDR2 from the germline V gene are SGDLS and YYNGEE. The CDR3 consists of 18 residues. Here the CDR3 reads CASSRLAGATFIGGELFF. CDR3 DNA: TGTGCCAGCAGCCGCCTAGCGGGGGCCACCTTCATTGGCGGGGAGCTGTTTTTT.

The rearrangement uses TRBV6-1 and TRBJ2-3; TRBD1 matches 9 bases. V gave up 5 bases and J gave up 2 bases; unmatched junction bases: 5. This CDR3 is built from 15 residues. CDR1 MNHNS and CDR2 SASEGT come from the germline V gene. The DNA of the CDR3 is TGTGCCAGCAGTAAGGGACAGGGACACACAGATACGCAGTATTTT. The encoded protein is CASSKGQGHTDTQYF.